The rows below give T cell receptor beta chains drawn from one sample of a study of glioma-infiltrating T cells. TCRdb analysed the multiplex PCR reads with MiXCR anew, one entry per CDR3 protein. The sample carries 100,000 to 150,000 distinct CDR3 sequences, approximately 25% recorded once. The sample taken for sequencing was glioma tissue, nonneoplastic brain tissue, or PBMCs (not recorded which). The source is a human donor with low-grade glioma or glioblastoma, undergoing nonglioma brain surgery, or in good health (not recorded which). The CDR3 runs from the conserved cysteine through the conserved F or W. A D gene is named only where the DNA matches it firmly. Clone size, where shown, is once, few, many, or a class for clones that have expanded.

size: -; V: TRBV9; D: TRBD2; J: TRBJ2-1; DNA: TGTGCCAGCAGCTTACGACTAGCGGGAGAAGGTGAGCAGTTCTTC; CDR3: CASSLRLAGEGEQFF
size: few; V: TRBV29-1; D: TRBD1; J: TRBJ1-4; DNA: TGCAGCGTGGTTGACAGGGCGACTAATGAAAAACTGTTTTTT; CDR3: CSVVDRATNEKLFF
size: -; V: TRBV10-3; D: TRBD1; J: TRBJ2-1; DNA: TGTGCCATCAGTGAGGAGGGGGCCGGTGAGCAGTTCTTC; CDR3: CAISEEGAGEQFF
size: -; V: TRBV29-1; D: -; J: TRBJ2-5; DNA: TGCAGCGTTGGGGCAGGCCTTCCCCCGTACTTC; CDR3: CSVGAGLPPYF
size: many; V: TRBV27; D: -; J: TRBJ2-3; DNA: TGTGCCAGCAGCACCCCCTCTGCGGGTGCAAATACGCAGTATTTT; CDR3: CASSTPSAGANTQYF
size: -; V: TRBV29-1; D: -; J: TRBJ1-1; DNA: TGCAGCGCCAACAAAAGGGGCACTGAAGCTTTCTTT; CDR3: CSANKRGTEAFF
size: many; V: TRBV15; D: -; J: TRBJ1-5; DNA: TGTGCCACCAGCATTGGATATAGCAATCAGCCCCAGCATTTT; CDR3: CATSIGYSNQPQHF
size: many; V: TRBV7-8; D: -; J: TRBJ1-4; DNA: TGTGCCAGCAGCTTAGCGTCAGCCCGTAATGAAAAACTGTTTTTT; CDR3: CASSLASARNEKLFF
size: many; V: TRBV20-1; D: -; J: TRBJ1-5; DNA: TGCAGTGCCAGAGCAGGAGATAGCAATCAGCCCCAGCATTTT; CDR3: CSARAGDSNQPQHF
size: few; V: TRBV29-1; D: TRBD2; J: TRBJ2-5; DNA: TGCAGCGGTAGGCGGGAGTTCCAAGAGACCCAGTACTTC; CDR3: CSGRREFQETQYF
size: few; V: TRBV2; D: -; J: TRBJ2-7; DNA: TGTGCCAGCAGGCTTCGGGCCACCTCCTACGAGCAGTACTTC; CDR3: CASRLRATSYEQYF
size: once; V: TRBV5-5; D: -; J: TRBJ1-1; DNA: TGTGCCAGCAGCTTGAGGAACAGAATGAACACTGAAGCTTTCTTT; CDR3: CASSLRNRMNTEAFF
size: -; V: TRBV6-2/TRBV6-3; D: TRBD2; J: TRBJ2-7; DNA: TGTGCCAGCAGTTACACCGGGACTAGCAGGTATGAGCAGTACTTC; CDR3: CASSYTGTSRYEQYF
size: many; V: TRBV4-1; D: TRBD1; J: TRBJ1-1; DNA: TGCGCCAGCAGCCTTCGGACAGGAATTCAGGAGAACACTGAAGCTTTCTTT; CDR3: CASSLRTGIQENTEAFF
size: -; V: TRBV6-1; D: TRBD2; J: TRBJ2-7; DNA: TGTACCAGCAGTGAGCGGGAGGGTTCCTACGAGCAGTACTTC; CDR3: CTSSEREGSYEQYF
size: -; V: TRBV20-1; D: TRBD1; J: TRBJ1-2; DNA: TGCAGTGCTAGATATCTTACCCGGGACAGGGGTCTCTGTGGCTACACCTTC; CDR3: CSARYLTRDRGLCGYTF
size: -; V: TRBV19; D: -; J: TRBJ1-5; DNA: TGTGCCAGTAGTACAGACATGGGTGGTCAGCCCCAGCATTTT; CDR3: CASSTDMGGQPQHF
size: many; V: TRBV20-1; D: -; J: TRBJ2-3; DNA: TGCAGTGCTCGAGGAATCTCTCTGGAGGGCCCAGATACGCAGTATTTT; CDR3: CSARGISLEGPDTQYF
size: many; V: TRBV28; D: TRBD2; J: TRBJ2-1; DNA: TGTGCCAGCACACAGAGCGGGGGGAATGAGCAGTTCTTC; CDR3: CASTQSGGNEQFF
size: many; V: TRBV10-3; D: -; J: TRBJ2-1; DNA: TGTGCCATCAGTGAGTCGGCATCAGGGGCGGGACCCTACAATGAGCAGTTCTTC; CDR3: CAISESASGAGPYNEQFF
size: -; V: TRBV12-5; D: TRBD2; J: TRBJ2-1; DNA: TGTGCTAGTGGTCCCCAACAACCGACTAGCGGGGCGTACAATGAGCAGTTCTTC; CDR3: CASGPQQPTSGAYNEQFF
size: -; V: TRBV4-1; D: -; J: TRBJ1-3; DNA: TGCGCCAGCAGCCAAGATAGGGCAGGGCTCGGAAACACCATATATTTT; CDR3: CASSQDRAGLGNTIYF
size: many; V: TRBV28; D: TRBD1; J: TRBJ2-4; DNA: TGTGCCAGCAGCCTTGGACAGGAAAACATTCAGTACTTC; CDR3: CASSLGQENIQYF
size: many; V: TRBV6-1; D: -; J: TRBJ2-7; DNA: TGTGCCAGCAGTGACTACGAGCAGTACTTC; CDR3: CASSDYEQYF
size: many; V: TRBV20-1; D: -; J: TRBJ2-4; DNA: TGCAGTGCTAGTGAGGGGGTCAAAAACATTCAGTACTTC; CDR3: CSASEGVKNIQYF
size: many; V: TRBV6-6; D: -; J: TRBJ2-7; DNA: TGTGCCAGCAGTTACTCCACAGGTTACTACGAGCAGTACTTC; CDR3: CASSYSTGYYEQYF
size: many; V: TRBV29-1; D: TRBD1; J: TRBJ1-4; DNA: TGCAGCGTCTGCCCCGGGACAGAGATTAATGAAAAACTGTTTTTT; CDR3: CSVCPGTEINEKLFF
size: many; V: TRBV20-1; D: TRBD2; J: TRBJ2-5; DNA: TGCAGTGCTAGGTCGCTACTAGCGGGAGGGGAGACCCAGTACTTC; CDR3: CSARSLLAGGETQYF
size: many; V: TRBV18; D: -; J: TRBJ2-5; DNA: TGTGCCAGCTCGGCCAGAGAGAGAGAGACCCAGTACTTC; CDR3: CASSARERETQYF
size: many; V: TRBV7-9; D: -; J: TRBJ2-1; DNA: TGTGCCAGCAGCTTAGCGGAGGGGGGACCAGCCTACAATGAGCAGTTCTTC; CDR3: CASSLAEGGPAYNEQFF
size: -; V: TRBV12-3/TRBV12-4; D: -; J: TRBJ2-3; DNA: TGTGCCAGCAGTTTATACCGCCCGGTAGACACAGATACGCAGTATTTT; CDR3: CASSLYRPVDTDTQYF
size: many; V: TRBV6-2/TRBV6-3; D: TRBD1; J: TRBJ2-7; DNA: TGTGCCAGCAGTTACTCGTGGACAGGGACCTACGAGCAGTACTTC; CDR3: CASSYSWTGTYEQYF
size: many; V: TRBV24-1; D: -; J: TRBJ2-3; DNA: TGTGCCACCCAGTCGTGGAGCACAGATACGCAGTATTTT; CDR3: CATQSWSTDTQYF
size: -; V: TRBV30; D: TRBD2; J: TRBJ2-1; DNA: TGTGCCTGGATGGGAGGGACTAGCGGGTGGTACAATGAGCAGTTCTTC; CDR3: CAWMGGTSGWYNEQFF
size: many; V: TRBV20-1; D: -; J: TRBJ1-5; DNA: TGCAGTGCTAGAGATCCCCGATCAGATCAGCCCCAGCATTTT; CDR3: CSARDPRSDQPQHF
size: many; V: TRBV10-3; D: TRBD2; J: TRBJ2-7; DNA: TGTGCCATCACCGACGGGAGGGTGGACGAGCAGTACTTC; CDR3: CAITDGRVDEQYF
size: many; V: TRBV4-1; D: -; J: TRBJ1-4; DNA: TGCGCCAGCAGTCGTAAACAGGGAAATGAAAAACTGTTTTTT; CDR3: CASSRKQGNEKLFF
size: many; V: TRBV20-1; D: -; J: TRBJ1-5; DNA: TGCAGTGCTAGAGATAGCAATCAGCCCCAGCATTTT; CDR3: CSARDSNQPQHF
size: many; V: TRBV28; D: -; J: TRBJ1-2; DNA: TGTGCCAGCAGCCGGGATCAAAAGGGCTACACCTTC; CDR3: CASSRDQKGYTF
size: -; V: TRBV7-2; D: TRBD1; J: TRBJ1-1; DNA: TGTGCCAGCAGCTCCAGACAGGGGGCAGGTAGCACTGAAGCTTTCTTT; CDR3: CASSSRQGAGSTEAFF
size: many; V: TRBV5-4; D: TRBD1; J: TRBJ1-6; DNA: TGTGCCAGCAGCCAACTTCGGACAGGGCTTAATTCACCCCTCCACTTT; CDR3: CASSQLRTGLNSPLHF
size: many; V: TRBV10-3; D: TRBD1; J: TRBJ2-7; DNA: TGTGCCATCAGTTCAATGACGCTGAGGACAGGGGGTTCCTACGAGCAGTACTTC; CDR3: CAISSMTLRTGGSYEQYF
size: many; V: TRBV20-1; D: TRBD2; J: TRBJ2-7; DNA: TGCAGTGCTTATGCGGGGGGCGAGCAGTACTTC; CDR3: CSAYAGGEQYF
size: many; V: TRBV7-2; D: TRBD2; J: TRBJ2-7; DNA: TGTGCCAGCAGCCTCTACACTAGCGGGAGTTTCTCCTACGAGCAGTACTTC; CDR3: CASSLYTSGSFSYEQYF
size: -; V: TRBV6-6; D: TRBD2; J: TRBJ2-7; DNA: TGTGCCAGCAGGGGCGTATCGACTAGCGGGAGGGCCCTTGAGCAGTACTTC; CDR3: CASRGVSTSGRALEQYF
size: many; V: TRBV4-1; D: TRBD2; J: TRBJ2-3; DNA: TGCGCCAGCAGCCAAGTCGTTGAGCGGGAGAGGGATACGCAGTATTTT; CDR3: CASSQVVERERDTQYF
size: -; V: TRBV7-8; D: -; J: TRBJ2-2; DNA: TGTGCCAGCAGCTCAACGGGACAAAACACCGGGGAGCTGTTTTTT; CDR3: CASSSTGQNTGELFF
size: -; V: TRBV29-1; D: TRBD1; J: TRBJ1-4; DNA: TGCAGCGTTGAATCGGGACAGGGTCTCGGTAATGAAAAACTGTTTTTT; CDR3: CSVESGQGLGNEKLFF
size: -; V: TRBV5-4; D: -; J: TRBJ1-1; DNA: TGTGCCAGCAGCTTGGCGGGCGGGTTCAGGGCTTTCTTT; CDR3: CASSLAGGFRAFF
size: -; V: TRBV10-2; D: TRBD1; J: TRBJ2-3; DNA: TGTGCCACGCGAGAACCGGGACAGGGGGCCAGAGATACGCAGTATTTT; CDR3: CATREPGQGARDTQYF
size: -; V: TRBV12-3/TRBV12-4; D: -; J: TRBJ1-2; DNA: TGTGCCAGCAGCCGACCCCCATGGGGGACTGGCTACACCTTC; CDR3: CASSRPPWGTGYTF
size: many; V: TRBV2; D: TRBD1; J: TRBJ1-1; DNA: TGTGCCAGCAGTCTGGACAGGTCGAACACTGAAGCTTTCTTT; CDR3: CASSLDRSNTEAFF
size: -; V: TRBV5-8; D: -; J: TRBJ1-1; DNA: TGTGCCAGCAGCTCCGGAGTAAGCTCAAGGAACACTGAAGCTTTCTTT; CDR3: CASSSGVSSRNTEAFF
size: many; V: TRBV19; D: -; J: TRBJ1-2; DNA: TGTGCCAGCGACGCCAGGGGAGGCTATGGCTACACCTTC; CDR3: CASDARGGYGYTF
size: many; V: TRBV7-2; D: TRBD1; J: TRBJ1-6; DNA: TGTGCCAGCACGTCTTCCGGGACAGTTAATCCACCCCTCCACTTT; CDR3: CASTSSGTVNPPLHF
size: many; V: TRBV28; D: TRBD2; J: TRBJ2-1; DNA: TGTGCCAGCAGTTTAAGACTAGCCAATGAGCAGTTCTTC; CDR3: CASSLRLANEQFF
size: many; V: TRBV6-1; D: TRBD2; J: TRBJ2-1; DNA: TGTGCCAGCACCGGACTAGCGGGGAGCTCCTACAATGAGCAGTTCTTC; CDR3: CASTGLAGSSYNEQFF
size: many; V: TRBV6-2/TRBV6-3; D: TRBD1; J: TRBJ1-2; DNA: TGTGCCAGCAGTTGGGACAGGCAGTATGGCTACACCTTC; CDR3: CASSWDRQYGYTF
size: many; V: TRBV20-1; D: -; J: TRBJ2-1; DNA: TGCAGTGCTAGAGATCTAGCGAGGTCCAATGAGCAGTTCTTC; CDR3: CSARDLARSNEQFF
size: many; V: TRBV20-1; D: -; J: TRBJ1-2; DNA: TGCAGTGCTAGAGATGAAGTATCTAACTATGGCTACACCTTC; CDR3: CSARDEVSNYGYTF